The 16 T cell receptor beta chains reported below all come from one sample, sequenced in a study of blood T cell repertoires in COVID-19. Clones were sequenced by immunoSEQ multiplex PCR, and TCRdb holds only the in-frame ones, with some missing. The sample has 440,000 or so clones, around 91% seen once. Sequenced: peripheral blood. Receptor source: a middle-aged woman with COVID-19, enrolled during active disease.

The CDR3 loop reads CASSSGTSGLGETQYF. In nucleotides, the CDR3 is TGTGCCAGCAGCTCAGGGACTAGCGGGCTGGGGGAGACCCAGTACTTC. V is TRBV7-2 and J is TRBJ2-5; 12 nucleotides match TRBD2. V lost 4 bases, J lost 5 bases, and 8 bases stayed unmatched. The germline gives CDR1 SGHTA, CDR2 FQGNSA. This CDR3 has 16 residues.

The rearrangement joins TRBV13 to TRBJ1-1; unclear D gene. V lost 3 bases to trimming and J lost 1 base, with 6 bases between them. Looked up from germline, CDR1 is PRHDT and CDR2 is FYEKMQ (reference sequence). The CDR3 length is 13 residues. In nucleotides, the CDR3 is TGTGCCAGCAGCTTTTCGGGGAACACTGAAGCTTTCTTT. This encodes CASSFSGNTEAFF.

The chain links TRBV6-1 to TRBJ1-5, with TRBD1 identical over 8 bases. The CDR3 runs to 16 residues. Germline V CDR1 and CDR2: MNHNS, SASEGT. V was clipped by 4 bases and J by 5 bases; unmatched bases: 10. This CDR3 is CASSAPTGVEDQPQHF. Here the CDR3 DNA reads TGTGCCAGCAGTGCGCCGACAGGGGTGGAGGATCAGCCCCAGCATTTT.

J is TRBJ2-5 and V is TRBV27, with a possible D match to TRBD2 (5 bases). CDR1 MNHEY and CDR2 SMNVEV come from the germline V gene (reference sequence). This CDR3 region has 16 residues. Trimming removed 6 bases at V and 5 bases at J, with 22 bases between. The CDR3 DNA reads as TGTGCCAGCAGAGGCTTTATGGCTCAACGAGGGGAGACCCAGTACTTC. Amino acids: CASRGFMAQRGETQYF.

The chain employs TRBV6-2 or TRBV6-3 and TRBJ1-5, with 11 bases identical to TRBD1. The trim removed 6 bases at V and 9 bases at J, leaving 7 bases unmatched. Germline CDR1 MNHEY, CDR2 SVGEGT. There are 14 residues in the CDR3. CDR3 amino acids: CASSGTGGRRPQHF. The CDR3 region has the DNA TGTGCCAGCAGCGGGACAGGGGGTAGGCGGCCCCAGCATTTT.

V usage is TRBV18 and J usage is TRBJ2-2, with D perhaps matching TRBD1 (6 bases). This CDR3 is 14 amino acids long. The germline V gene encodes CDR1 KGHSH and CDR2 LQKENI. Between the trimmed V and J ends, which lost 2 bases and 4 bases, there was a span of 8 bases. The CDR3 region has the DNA TGTGCCAGCTCACCAGGGACATTCACCGGGGAGCTGTTTTTT. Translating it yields CASSPGTFTGELFF.

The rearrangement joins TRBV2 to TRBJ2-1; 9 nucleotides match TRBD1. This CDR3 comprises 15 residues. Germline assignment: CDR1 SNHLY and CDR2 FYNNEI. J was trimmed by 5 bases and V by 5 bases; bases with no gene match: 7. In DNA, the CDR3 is TGTGCCAGCAGTTGGGACAGGGCGGGGGACAATGAGCAGTTCTTC. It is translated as CASSWDRAGDNEQFF. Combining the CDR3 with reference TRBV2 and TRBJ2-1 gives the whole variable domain EPEVTQTPSHQVTQMGQEVILRCVPISNHLYFYWYRQILGQKVEFLVSFYNNEISEKSEIFDDQFSVERPDGSNFTLKIRSTKLEDSAMYFCASSWDRAGDNEQFFGPGTRLTVL.

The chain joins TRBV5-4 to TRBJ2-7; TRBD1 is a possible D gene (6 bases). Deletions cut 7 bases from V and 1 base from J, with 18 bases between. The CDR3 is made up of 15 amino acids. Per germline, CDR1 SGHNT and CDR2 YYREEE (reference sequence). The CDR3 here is CASSQGRPSSYEQYF. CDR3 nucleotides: TGTGCCAGCTCACAGGGTCGCCCTTCTTCCTACGAGCAGTACTTC. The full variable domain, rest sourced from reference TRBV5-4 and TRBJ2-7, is ETGVTQSPTHLIKTRGQQVTLRCSSQSGHNTVSWYQQALGQGPQFIFQYYREEENGRGNFPPRFSGLQFPNYSSELNVNALELDDSALYLCASSQGRPSSYEQYFGPGTRLTVT.

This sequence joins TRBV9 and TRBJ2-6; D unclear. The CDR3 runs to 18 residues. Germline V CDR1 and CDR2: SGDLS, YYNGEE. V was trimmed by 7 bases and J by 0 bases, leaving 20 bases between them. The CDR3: CASSQALLGSSGANVLTF. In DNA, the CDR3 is TGTGCCAGCTCCCAGGCACTTCTCGGAAGCTCTGGGGCCAACGTCCTGACTTTC.

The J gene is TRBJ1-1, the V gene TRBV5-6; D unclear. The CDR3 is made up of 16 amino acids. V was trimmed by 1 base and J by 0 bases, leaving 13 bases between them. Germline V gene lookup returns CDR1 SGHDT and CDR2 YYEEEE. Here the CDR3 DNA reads TGTGCCAGCAGCTTGCGGTTCGGCAGGTTGAACACTGAAGCTTTCTTT. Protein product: CASSLRFGRLNTEAFF.

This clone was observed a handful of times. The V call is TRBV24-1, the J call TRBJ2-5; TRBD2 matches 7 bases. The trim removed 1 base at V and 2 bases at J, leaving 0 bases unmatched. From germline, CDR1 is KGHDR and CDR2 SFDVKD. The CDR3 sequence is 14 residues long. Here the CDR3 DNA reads TGTGCCACCAGTGATTTAGCGGGACAAGAGACCCAGTACTTC. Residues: CATSDLAGQETQYF.

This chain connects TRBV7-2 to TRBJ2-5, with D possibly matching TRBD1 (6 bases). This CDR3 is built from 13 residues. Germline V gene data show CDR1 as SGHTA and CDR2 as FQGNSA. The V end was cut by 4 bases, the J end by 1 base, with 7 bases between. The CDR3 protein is CASSSGVQETQYF. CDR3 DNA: TGTGCCAGCAGCTCAGGGGTCCAAGAGACCCAGTACTTC. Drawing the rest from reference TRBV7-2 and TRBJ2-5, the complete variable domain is GAGVSQSPSNKVTEKGKDVELRCDPISGHTALYWYRQSLGQGLEFLIYFQGNSAPDKSGLPSDRFSAERTGGSVSTLTIQRTQQEDSAVYLCASSSGVQETQYFGPGTRLLVL.

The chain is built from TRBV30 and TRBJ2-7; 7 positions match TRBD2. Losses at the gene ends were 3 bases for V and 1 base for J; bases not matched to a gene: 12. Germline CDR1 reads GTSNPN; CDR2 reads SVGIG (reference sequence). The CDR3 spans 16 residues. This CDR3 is CAWSGGFLATSYEQYF. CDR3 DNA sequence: TGTGCCTGGAGCGGGGGGTTTCTAGCCACGTCCTACGAGCAGTACTTC.

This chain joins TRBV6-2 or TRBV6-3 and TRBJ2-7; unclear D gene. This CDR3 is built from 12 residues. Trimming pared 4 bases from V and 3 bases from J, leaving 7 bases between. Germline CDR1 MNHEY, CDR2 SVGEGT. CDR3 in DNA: TGTGCCAGCAGTTTAGCCCTCTACGAGCAGTACTTC. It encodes CASSLALYEQYF.

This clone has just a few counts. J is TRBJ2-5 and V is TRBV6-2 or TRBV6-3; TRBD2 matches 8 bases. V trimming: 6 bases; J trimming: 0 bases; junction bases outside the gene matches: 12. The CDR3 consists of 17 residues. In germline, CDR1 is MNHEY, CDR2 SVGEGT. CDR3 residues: CASSLGLALQYQETQYF. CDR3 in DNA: TGTGCCAGCAGCCTCGGACTAGCTCTTCAGTACCAAGAGACCCAGTACTTC.

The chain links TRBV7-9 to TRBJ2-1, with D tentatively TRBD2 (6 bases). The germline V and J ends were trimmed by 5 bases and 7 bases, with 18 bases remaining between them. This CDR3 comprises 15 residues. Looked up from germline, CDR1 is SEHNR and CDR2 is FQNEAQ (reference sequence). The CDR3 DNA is TGTGCCAGCAGCCTCATAGTGGAGGGCCTTAATGAGCAGTTCTTC. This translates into CASSLIVEGLNEQFF.